The 32 T cell receptor beta chains below all came from one sample that was sequenced in a study of beta chain features in type 1 diabetes. These receptors are not linked to any known antigen. General observations from the study: Significant though moderate, a shortening of TCRB CDR3s appeared in all four CD4+ subsets of Type 1 diabetes patients.

Of the isolated RNA, all was reverse transcribed, and so the sequenced material was expressed TCRB transcripts. TCRdb's copy holds only in-frame clones and misses some; the assay was immunoSEQ multiplex PCR. This sample yields around 250,000 clones, of which about 15% are seen a single time; 0.015% to 0.02% belongs to the top ten. The sequencing sample was made of naive CD4+ T cells from blood. Source of these receptors: a young man with type 1 diabetes.

This clone has just a few counts. This sample also contains other DNA sequences that code for the same CDR3. This chain uses TRBV5-4 with TRBJ2-1; TRBD1 matches at 7 bases. Trimming at V came to 3 bases and at J to 7 bases, leaving 4 bases not matched to a gene. The CDR3 consists of 13 residues. The germline V gene encodes CDR1 SGHNT and CDR2 YYREEE (reference sequence). Here the CDR3 reads CASSWDRGNEQFF. The CDR3 nucleotides read TGTGCCAGCAGCTGGGACAGAGGGAATGAGCAGTTCTTC.

V is TRBV15 and J is TRBJ1-2; 8 nucleotides match TRBD1. Germline lookup yields CDR1 LNHNV and CDR2 YYDKDF (reference sequence). V lost 2 bases to trimming and J lost 6 bases; unmatched junction nucleotides: 11. This CDR3 comprises 16 residues. The CDR3 region has the DNA TGTGCCACCAGCAGAAACGACGGACAGGGAGGAGATGGCTACACCTTC. The encoded protein is CATSRNDGQGGDGYTF.

This clone was detected only a few times. CDR3 in DNA: TGTGCCTGGGGGCAGAGCTCTGGAAACACCATATATTTT. It codes for CAWGQSSGNTIYF. The genes are TRBV30 and TRBJ1-3, with D unclear. V was clipped by 5 bases and J by 0 bases, with 8 bases between them. This CDR3 comprises 13 residues. The germline CDR1 and CDR2 sequences are GTSNPN and SVGIG (reference sequence).

This chain joins TRBV6-5 and TRBJ2-3, with D possibly TRBD2 on 7 matching bases. Looked up from germline, CDR1 is MNHEY and CDR2 is SVGAGI. This CDR3 spans 14 amino acids. The V gene lost 2 bases and the J gene lost 6 bases, with 12 bases spanning the gap. The CDR3 DNA is TGTGCCAGCAGTTACCGGGGGGCCTCCGATACGCAGTATTTT. It yields the protein CASSYRGASDTQYF.

This clone was detected a few times. The V call is TRBV13, the J call TRBJ1-6; D is perhaps TRBD1 (6 bases). V was cut by 5 bases and J by 7 bases, with 18 bases left in between. Germline CDR1 is PRHDT and CDR2 is FYEKMQ (reference sequence). The CDR3 is 16 amino acids. The CDR3 reads CASSAGTGTRNSPLHF. In DNA form, the CDR3 reads TGTGCCAGCAGCGCTGGAACCGGGACAAGAAATTCACCCCTCCACTTT. The full variable domain, its missing parts supplied by reference TRBV13 and TRBJ1-6, is AAGVIQSPRHLIKEKRETATLKCYPIPRHDTVYWYQQGPGQDPQFLISFYEKMQSDKGSIPDRFSAQQFSDYHSELNMSSLELGDSALYFCASSAGTGTRNSPLHFGNGTRLTVT.

This clone has more than one count but fewer than ten. CDR3 in amino acids: CASSRRLADSTDTQYF. In DNA form, the CDR3 reads TGTGCCAGCAGCCGTAGACTAGCAGATAGCACAGATACGCAGTATTTT. V usage is TRBV7-2 and J usage is TRBJ2-3; the match to TRBD2 covers 7 bases. V shed 5 bases and J 0 bases; nucleotides not matched to a gene: 8. Germline V gives CDR1 SGHTA, CDR2 FQGNSA. The CDR3 length is 16 residues.

This chain connects TRBV15 to TRBJ1-2, with D maybe TRBD1 (6 bases). Deletions cut 0 bases from V and 4 bases from J, with 15 bases between. CDR1 is LNHNV and CDR2 is YYDKDF in the germline V gene (reference sequence). This CDR3 is 16 amino acids long. The CDR3 DNA is TGTGCCACCAGCAGAGATAAGGGGCAGGGGCTCTATGGCTACACCTTC. Its protein product is CATSRDKGQGLYGYTF.

The rearrangement links TRBV5-4 to TRBJ1-1, with 9 bases matching TRBD1. The CDR3 totals 15 residues. The junction had 8 bases not matched to a gene; V was cut back by 4 bases and J by 4 bases. Germline V gene data show CDR1 as SGHNT and CDR2 as YYREEE (reference sequence). The CDR3 coding sequence is TGTGCCAGCAGCGCGGGGGACAGGGCTGCCACTGAAGCTTTCTTT. Translation gives CASSAGDRAATEAFF.

This clone occurred a few times. V usage is TRBV30 and J usage is TRBJ1-1, with a tentative D call TRBD1 (5 bases). CDR3 length equals 13 residues. V lost 0 bases and J lost 10, with 15 bases in between. The germline CDR1 and CDR2 sequences are GTSNPN and SVGIG (reference sequence). The CDR3 loop reads CAWSVPVGGGAFF. CDR3 in DNA: TGTGCCTGGAGTGTACCAGTGGGCGGGGGAGCTTTCTTT.

The chain couples TRBV7-9 to TRBJ2-3; 11 bases match TRBD2. CDR1 and CDR2 (germline): SEHNR, FQNEAQ (reference sequence). J was trimmed by 5 bases and V by 3 bases; bases with no gene match: 4. This CDR3 contains 15 residues. The CDR3: CASSFLAGGVDTQYF. DNA of the CDR3: TGTGCCAGCAGCTTCCTAGCGGGGGGTGTAGATACGCAGTATTTT.

The sample holds a few counts of this clone. This chain joins TRBV7-2 and TRBJ1-2; 9 bases align to TRBD1. This CDR3 is 15 amino acids long. J was trimmed by 4 bases and V by 4 bases; bases with no gene match: 7. CDR1 is SGHTA and CDR2 is FQGNSA in the germline V gene. CDR3 coding DNA: TGTGCCAGCAGCTCCGGGACAGGGAGGACCTATGGCTACACCTTC. This codes for CASSSGTGRTYGYTF. Using reference TRBV7-2 and TRBJ1-2 for the parts outside the CDR3, the full variable domain is GAGVSQSPSNKVTEKGKDVELRCDPISGHTALYWYRQSLGQGLEFLIYFQGNSAPDKSGLPSDRFSAERTGGSVSTLTIQRTQQEDSAVYLCASSSGTGRTYGYTFGSGTRLTVV.

This chain links TRBV19 with TRBJ1-2; 9 positions match TRBD1. CDR1 LNHDA and CDR2 SQIVND come from the germline V gene (reference sequence). The CDR3 sequence is 14 residues long. Germline trimming cut 6 bases from V and 4 bases from J; bases unmatched to any gene: 6. The CDR3 spells CASSKPGQGYGYTF. DNA of the CDR3: TGTGCCAGTAGCAAACCGGGACAGGGCTATGGCTACACCTTC.

This chain links TRBV2 with TRBJ2-2; 8 nucleotides agree with TRBD1. With 7 bases clipped from V and 1 base from J, the junction kept 5 bases outside the gene matches. Germline V CDR1 and CDR2: SNHLY, FYNNEI. The CDR3 length is 15 residues. The CDR3 loop is CASTPQGGNTGELFF. For the CDR3, the DNA is TGTGCCAGCACCCCACAGGGGGGGAACACCGGGGAGCTGTTTTTT. Full variable domain (outside the CDR3, taken from reference TRBV2 and TRBJ2-2): EPEVTQTPSHQVTQMGQEVILRCVPISNHLYFYWYRQILGQKVEFLVSFYNNEISEKSEIFDDQFSVERPDGSNFTLKIRSTKLEDSAMYFCASTPQGGNTGELFFGEGSRLTVL.

CDR3 sequence: CASSLNSGTYEQYF. CDR3 nucleotides: TGTGCCAGCAGCTTAAATAGCGGGACCTACGAGCAGTACTTC. The V and J genes are TRBV7-9 and TRBJ2-7, with 8 bases aligning to TRBD2. Losses at the gene ends were 2 bases for V and 2 bases for J; bases not matched to a gene: 2. Germline V lookup: CDR1 SEHNR, CDR2 FQNEAQ (reference sequence). The CDR3 loop spans 14 amino acids.

The chain links TRBV10-3 to TRBJ1-5; D unresolved. Looked up from germline, CDR1 is ENHRY and CDR2 is SYGVKD. V lost 4 bases to trimming and J lost 6 bases, with 10 bases between them. The length of the CDR3 is 13 residues. CDR3 protein: CAISGADGQPQHF. The CDR3 DNA follows: TGTGCCATCAGTGGGGCAGACGGTCAGCCCCAGCATTTT.

This chain connects TRBV10-2 to TRBJ1-2, with D maybe TRBD1 (6 bases). V was trimmed by 6 bases and J by 0 bases, leaving 17 bases between them. Germline V lookup: CDR1 WSHSY, CDR2 SAAADI. The CDR3 extends over 16 amino acids. The CDR3: CASRETGTPANYGYTF. CDR3 coding DNA: TGCGCCAGCAGAGAGACCGGGACACCAGCTAACTATGGCTACACCTTC.

This clone occurred a few times. The chain recombines TRBV5-1 with TRBJ2-6; the D gene is possibly TRBD1 (7 bases). V shed 0 bases and J shed 2 bases, with 15 bases lying between them. Germline V lookup: CDR1 SGHRS, CDR2 YFSETQ. The CDR3 runs 18 residues. In DNA, the CDR3 is TGCGCCAGCAGCTTGGGCGGGGACAGTGCGGCTGGGGCCAACGTCCTGACTTTC. Its translation: CASSLGGDSAAGANVLTF.

There are a few counts of this clone. The J gene is TRBJ2-1, the V gene TRBV11-1, with D perhaps TRBD2 (7 bases). Trimming left V 5 bases short and J 1 base short, with 15 bases between. From germline, CDR1 is SGHAT and CDR2 FQDESV (reference sequence). The CDR3 contains 16 residues. For the CDR3, the DNA is TGTGCCAGCAGCCCCCGCCGGGGGGCTTCCTACAATGAGCAGTTCTTC. This gives the protein CASSPRRGASYNEQFF.

The V call is TRBV7-9, the J call TRBJ2-4; 10 bases map to TRBD1. Trimming removed 5 bases from V and 8 bases from J; junction bases left unmatched: 12. Germline V gives CDR1 SEHNR, CDR2 FQNEAQ (reference sequence). The CDR3 runs 16 residues. Written as DNA, the CDR3 is TGTGCCAGCAGCGTAACCGGGACAGGGGCGACGGACATTCAGTACTTC. Amino acid sequence: CASSVTGTGATDIQYF.

In this sample, this clone turned up a few times. V is TRBV5-1 and J is TRBJ2-3; 8 nucleotides align to TRBD1. The J segment lost 6 bases and the V segment lost 6 bases, leaving 12 bases of the junction unmatched. This CDR3 comprises 15 residues. CDR1 is SGHRS and CDR2 is YFSETQ in the germline V gene. In DNA form, the CDR3 reads TGCGCCAGCACCCCCGGGACAGGAGCATCCGATACGCAGTATTTT. Its translation is CASTPGTGASDTQYF.

This clone occurred a few times. V is TRBV2 and J is TRBJ2-1; 9 positions match TRBD2. The CDR3 loop spans 17 amino acids. V trimming: 6 bases; J trimming: 8 bases; junction bases outside the gene matches: 17. Germline values: CDR1 SNHLY, CDR2 FYNNEI. CDR3 DNA: TGTGCCAGCAGCATCCCCCGAGCGGGGGGCCCTGGGGATGAGCAGTTCTTC. Protein sequence: CASSIPRAGGPGDEQFF.

The chain links TRBV19 to TRBJ1-1; possible D gene TRBD1, 5 bases. Germline-derived CDR1 and CDR2 are LNHDA and SQIVND (reference sequence). V lost 6 bases, J lost 0 bases, and 14 bases lay in between. This CDR3 spans 15 amino acids. DNA of the CDR3: TGTGCCAGTAGCCCCGTAGGACACCTGAACACTGAAGCTTTCTTT. Translated: CASSPVGHLNTEAFF.

The table lists this clone with a few counts. The rearrangement links TRBV18 to TRBJ2-7; D possibly corresponds to TRBD2 (6 bases). Germline V CDR1 and CDR2: KGHSH, LQKENI. The V end lost 3 bases, the J end lost 2 bases, and 14 bases lay between the germline ends. The CDR3 has 15 residues. Here the CDR3 DNA reads TGTGCCAGCTCACCGAATAGCGGAGGGCCCTACGAGCAGTACTTC. Residues: CASSPNSGGPYEQYF.

This clone was counted only a few times. The chain employs TRBV18 and TRBJ1-3; a possible D gene is TRBD1 (5 bases). The CDR3 is made up of 16 amino acids. CDR1 and CDR2 from the germline V gene are KGHSH and LQKENI. Trimming took off 3 bases at V and 1 base at J, with 13 bases between the two ends. The CDR3 spells CASSPLGGPSGNTIYF. The CDR3 DNA sequence: TGTGCCAGCTCACCCCTGGGGGGTCCGTCTGGAAACACCATATATTTT.

This clone was counted a few times. The gene calls are TRBV25-1 and TRBJ2-1; 8 nucleotides match TRBD2. Germline assignment: CDR1 MGHDK and CDR2 SYGVNS. The CDR3 has 16 residues. J gave up 4 bases and V 1 base, and 6 bases lay outside the gene matches. Here the CDR3 DNA reads TGTGCCAGCAGTGAATCGGTAGCGGGACGATACAATGAGCAGTTCTTC. Residues: CASSESVAGRYNEQFF.

The chain joins TRBV30 to TRBJ1-4, with TRBD1 identical over 7 bases. V was pared by 2 bases and J by 6 bases, with 6 bases of the junction left unmatched. Germline lookup yields CDR1 GTSNPN and CDR2 SVGIG (reference sequence). The CDR3 extends over 14 amino acids. The CDR3 region is CAWSQGGGDEKLFF. The CDR3 bases are TGTGCCTGGAGTCAGGGGGGAGGAGATGAAAAACTGTTTTTT. Looking up the rest from reference TRBV30 and TRBJ1-4 gives the full variable domain: SQTIHQWPATLVQPVGSPLSLECTVEGTSNPNLYWYRQAAGRGLQLLFYSVGIGQISSEVPQNLSASRPQDRQFILSSKKLLLSDSGFYLCAWSQGGGDEKLFFGSGTQLSVL.

This clone was detected only a few times. The V call is TRBV19, the J call TRBJ2-2, with D possibly being TRBD1 (5 bases). With 0 bases removed from V and 0 bases from J, the gap between germline ends came to 5 bases. Germline CDR1 and CDR2: LNHDA and SQIVND (reference sequence). The CDR3 sequence is 15 residues long. Here the CDR3 reads CASSIDRANTGELFF. The CDR3 DNA follows: TGTGCCAGTAGTATAGACAGGGCGAACACCGGGGAGCTGTTTTTT.

The chain uses TRBV11-2 and TRBJ2-1; 10 nucleotides align to TRBD1. There are 16 residues in the CDR3. Germline CDR1 and CDR2: SGHAT and FQNNGV. Germline trimming cut 0 bases from V and 6 bases from J; bases unmatched to any gene: 5. CDR3 residues: CASSLDPGQGFNEQFF. The DNA for the CDR3 is TGTGCCAGCAGCTTAGATCCGGGACAGGGGTTCAATGAGCAGTTCTTC.

The rearrangement uses TRBV25-1 and TRBJ2-7; 7 bases are shared with TRBD1. This CDR3 is built from 15 residues. V was pared by 2 bases and J by 0 bases, with 4 bases of the junction left unmatched. Germline V gene sequence: CDR1 MGHDK, CDR2 SYGVNS. The CDR3 is CASSEMGTDSYEQYF. CDR3 DNA sequence: TGTGCCAGCAGTGAAATGGGGACAGACTCCTACGAGCAGTACTTC.

A few counts support this clone. This rearrangement joins TRBV6-6 to TRBJ2-1, with 7 bases aligning to TRBD2. The length of the CDR3 is 14 residues. V lost 7 bases and J lost 7; bases outside the gene matches: 10. CDR1 MNHNY and CDR2 SVGAGI come from the germline V gene (reference sequence). CDR3 sequence: CASKGLAASNEQFF. CDR3 DNA: TGTGCCAGCAAAGGGCTAGCGGCTTCTAATGAGCAGTTCTTC.

This clone was observed a handful of times. The chain links TRBV10-3 to TRBJ2-7; TRBD2 might be the D (6 bases). The V gene's germline CDR1 is ENHRY and CDR2 SYGVKD. Between the trimmed V and J ends, which lost 5 bases and 1 base, there was a span of 15 bases. The CDR3 is 15 amino acids. In DNA, the CDR3 is TGTGCCATCAGTCTACTAGCAACTTCTTCCTACGAGCAGTACTTC. Protein: CAISLLATSSYEQYF.

The chain carries TRBV25-1 and TRBJ2-7; a weak D match, TRBD2 (6 bases). Germline values: CDR1 MGHDK, CDR2 SYGVNS. The CDR3 sequence is 12 residues long. Trimming shortened V by 5 bases and J by 6 bases, and 11 bases separated the two germline ends. This CDR3 is CASSTDYFEQYF. CDR3 DNA sequence: TGTGCCAGCAGTACGGACTACTTCGAGCAGTACTTC.